The 14 T cell receptor beta chains reported below all come from one sample, sequenced in a study of early T cells in non-severe SARS-CoV-2 infection. Each CDR3 protein gets one entry after TCRdb re-called the 5' RACE reads with MiXCR. The table has 45,000 or so distinct CDR3 sequences, roughly 4% seen once. Sequences were obtained from whole blood. The receptors stem from an adult who was a healthcare worker with PCR-confirmed SARS-CoV-2 infection or an uninfected control (not recorded which).

This clonotype was observed many times. The chain is built from TRBV6-5 and TRBJ1-1; no reliable D call. Germline assignment: CDR1 MNHEY and CDR2 SVGAGI. V lost 0 bases to trimming and J lost 8 bases, with 10 bases between them. The CDR3 sequence is 13 residues long. The CDR3, as DNA: TGTGCCAGCAGTTACTCGGGCCGAGTGGAAGCTTTCTTT. Encoded protein: CASSYSGRVEAFF.

This clonotype was seen repeatedly, ten times or more. The chain uses TRBV7-2 and TRBJ1-5; D may be TRBD1 (5 bases). V was trimmed by 2 bases and J by 5 bases, leaving 10 bases between them. The CDR3 has 14 amino acids. Germline V gene lookup returns CDR1 SGHTA and CDR2 FQGNSA. For the CDR3, the DNA is TGTGCCAGCAGCTTATCAGGGAGGGATCAGCCCCAGCATTTT. Translated, it gives CASSLSGRDQPQHF.

The sample holds many counts of this clonotype. The chain employs TRBV19 and TRBJ2-6; D tentatively fits TRBD1 or TRBD2 (5 bases each). Germline V lookup: CDR1 LNHDA, CDR2 SQIVND (reference sequence). The CDR3 extends over 16 amino acids. Trimming cost V 7 bases and J 1 base, with 14 bases left between them. CDR3 loop: CASTKTGPSGANVLTF. The CDR3 DNA sequence: TGTGCCAGTACGAAGACGGGGCCGTCTGGGGCCAACGTCCTGACTTTC.

The CDR3 sequence is CASSPKTRADEQFF. CDR3 DNA: TGTGCCAGCAGTCCAAAGACACGAGCGGATGAGCAGTTCTTC. The chain is built from TRBV27 and TRBJ2-1; a possible D gene is TRBD2 (5 bases). V was clipped by 5 bases and J by 8 bases, with 16 bases between them. The CDR3 consists of 14 residues. CDR1 and CDR2 from the germline V gene are MNHEY and SMNVEV (reference sequence).

Ten or more counts support this clonotype. The chain combines TRBV3-1 with TRBJ2-1; tentative D call: TRBD2 (5 bases). Trimming shortened V by 1 base and J by 6 bases, and 7 bases separated the two germline ends. The CDR3 sequence is 13 residues long. CDR1 is LGHDT and CDR2 is YNNKEL in the germline V gene (reference sequence). The CDR3 spells CASSQVGVNEQFF. In nucleotides, the CDR3 is TGTGCCAGCAGCCAAGTGGGAGTCAATGAGCAGTTCTTC.

This clonotype was found many times. The rearrangement uses TRBV10-3 and TRBJ1-5; weak D call: TRBD1 (6 bases). In germline, CDR1 is ENHRY, CDR2 SYGVKD. The V gene lost 4 bases and the J gene lost 5 bases, with 12 bases spanning the gap. The CDR3 extends over 14 amino acids. CDR3 sequence: CAISAAGGDQPQHF. The CDR3 DNA is TGTGCCATCAGTGCCGCCGGGGGCGATCAGCCCCAGCATTTT.

The gene calls are TRBV12-5 and TRBJ2-3; D is possibly TRBD1 or TRBD2 (5 bases each). CDR3 size: 15 residues. Trimming removed 7 bases at V and 4 bases at J, with 18 bases between. Germline CDR1 and CDR2: LGHNT and FRNRAP. CDR3 sequence: CASASLGLGADTQYF. The CDR3 region has the DNA TGTGCTAGTGCTTCTCTGGGCCTGGGGGCAGATACGCAGTATTTT. Using reference TRBV12-5 and TRBJ2-3 for the parts outside the CDR3, the full variable domain is DARVTQTPRHKVTEMGQEVTMRCQPILGHNTVFWYRQTMMQGLELLAYFRNRAPLDDSGMPKDRFSAEMPDATLATLKIQPSEPRDSAVYFCASASLGLGADTQYFGPGTRLTVL.

This clonotype occurred many times. The V and J genes are TRBV13 and TRBJ2-2; D gene unclear. The V end lost 1 base, the J end lost 2 bases, and 8 bases lay between the germline ends. The CDR3 length is 15 residues. Germline CDR1 PRHDT, CDR2 FYEKMQ (reference sequence). DNA for the CDR3: TGTGCCAGCAGCTTAGAGGCCTCTAACACCGGGGAGCTGTTTTTT. Protein product: CASSLEASNTGELFF.

The sample holds many counts of this clonotype. The chain combines TRBV10-3 with TRBJ2-1; D ambiguous. Per the germline V gene, CDR1 is ENHRY and CDR2 is SYGVKD. CDR3 size: 14 residues. V lost 0 bases and J 9 bases, leaving 12 bases between the germline ends. The chain's CDR3 is CAISESATYGEQFF. In nucleotides, the CDR3 is TGTGCCATCAGTGAGTCGGCGACTTACGGTGAGCAGTTCTTC.

This clonotype was seen ten or more times. The rearrangement links TRBV6-4 to TRBJ2-7, with D possibly being TRBD2 (6 bases). Germline CDR1 and CDR2: MRHNA and SNTAGT. Trimming took off 2 bases at V and 4 bases at J, with 27 bases between the two ends. The CDR3 is 19 residues long. Here the CDR3 DNA reads TGTGCCAGCAGTGACGGCGAGGTGCAGGGCAGCGTCCGGGAGTACGAGCAGTACTTC. It yields the protein CASSDGEVQGSVREYEQYF.

This clonotype was recorded many times. The chain joins TRBV5-1 to TRBJ1-4; no firm D call. Germline V CDR1 and CDR2: SGHRS, YFSETQ. The CDR3 has 14 amino acids. V dropped 5 bases and J dropped 11 bases, with 19 bases sitting between them. The CDR3 DNA reads as TGCGCCAGCAGTCACTCAGAGGAGGCGAGCAAACTGTTTTTT. As protein: CASSHSEEASKLFF.

This clonotype was found many times. The chain employs TRBV7-9 and TRBJ2-3; D call uncertain. V gave up 5 bases and J gave up 6 bases, with 9 bases separating them. Germline V gene data show CDR1 as SEHNR and CDR2 as FQNEAQ (reference sequence). The CDR3 is 12 amino acids. CDR3 nucleotide sequence: TGTGCCAGCAGCCAAAACGCTGATACGCAGTATTTT. Translated: CASSQNADTQYF.

This clonotype was recorded at least ten times. The chain links TRBV6-4 to TRBJ2-7, with 7 bases lining up with TRBD2. The CDR3 runs to 14 residues. The trim removed 5 bases at V and 0 bases at J, leaving 4 bases unmatched. Germline CDR1 and CDR2: MRHNA and SNTAGT. CDR3 protein: CASSPSSGSYEQYF. CDR3 DNA sequence: TGTGCCAGCAGTCCTTCTAGCGGCTCCTACGAGCAGTACTTC.

There are many counts of this clonotype. This chain connects TRBV29-1 to TRBJ2-7; unclear D gene. CDR1 and CDR2 (germline): SQVTM, ANQGSEA. V lost 4 bases and J lost 2, with 15 bases in between. This CDR3 has 14 residues. The CDR3 is CSVADLDHTYEQYF. In DNA form, the CDR3 reads TGCAGCGTTGCAGACCTAGACCATACCTACGAGCAGTACTTC.